A selection of T cell receptor beta chains follows, all from one sample in a study of metastatic and nonmetastatic thyroid tumors. MiXCR re-clonotyped the PCR reads for TCRdb. The table includes about 23,000 clones, about a fifth detected once. Sequenced material: blood. All receptors come from a female donor with papillary thyroid cancer or a benign thyroid nodule (not recorded which). Some clones in this sample may be carry-over from other donors' samples. The CDR3 runs from the conserved cysteine through the conserved F or W. A D gene is named only where the DNA matches it firmly. Only some rows state a clone size, as once, few, many or a class for expanded clones.

>.|TRBJ1-5|.|TRBV9
TGTGCCAGCAGCGGGGGAAGCAATCAGCCCCAGCATTTT
CASSGGSNQPQHF
>.|TRBJ1-2|many|TRBV5-5
TGTGCCAGCAGCTTGAGACCTGGGTATGGCTACACCTTC
CASSLRPGYGYTF
>.|TRBJ2-3|.|TRBV20-1
TGCAGTGCTAGGAATAGCTTAGCAGATACGCAGTATTTT
CSARNSLADTQYF
>.|TRBJ2-4|once|TRBV20-1
TGCAGTGCCACGAAGACAGATTCCATTCGGTACTTC
CSATKTDSIRYF
>.|TRBJ2-7|many|TRBV20-1
TGCAGTGCTACCCCCAGTGTCAGGCCCTACGAGCAGTACTTC
CSATPSVRPYEQYF
>TRBD1|TRBJ2-4|.|TRBV24-1
TGTGCCACCAGTGATTTGACAGGGGTCATCAGCCAAAACATTCAGTACTTT
CATSDLTGVISQNIQYF
>TRBD2|TRBJ2-1|many|TRBV7-2
TGTGCCAGCTCTTGGGGGGGGACTAGGAATGAGCAGTTCTTC
CASSWGGTRNEQFF
>.|TRBJ2-7|.|TRBV5-1
TGCGCCAGCAGCTTGACCTCAGCGGCCGACTACGAGCAGTACTTC
CASSLTSAADYEQYF
>TRBD1|TRBJ2-5|many|TRBV13
TGTGCCAGCAGTAGTCAGGGGGTACGAGAGACCCAGTACTTC
CASSSQGVRETQYF
>.|TRBJ2-7|medium-sized|TRBV24-1
TGTGCCACCAGTGATGCCGGACTCGACTACGAGCAGTACTTC
CATSDAGLDYEQYF
>.|TRBJ2-7|few|TRBV5-1
TGCGCCAGCAGCACCTCAATTGGCAGCTCTCGTCATTACGAGCAGTACTTC
CASSTSIGSSRHYEQYF